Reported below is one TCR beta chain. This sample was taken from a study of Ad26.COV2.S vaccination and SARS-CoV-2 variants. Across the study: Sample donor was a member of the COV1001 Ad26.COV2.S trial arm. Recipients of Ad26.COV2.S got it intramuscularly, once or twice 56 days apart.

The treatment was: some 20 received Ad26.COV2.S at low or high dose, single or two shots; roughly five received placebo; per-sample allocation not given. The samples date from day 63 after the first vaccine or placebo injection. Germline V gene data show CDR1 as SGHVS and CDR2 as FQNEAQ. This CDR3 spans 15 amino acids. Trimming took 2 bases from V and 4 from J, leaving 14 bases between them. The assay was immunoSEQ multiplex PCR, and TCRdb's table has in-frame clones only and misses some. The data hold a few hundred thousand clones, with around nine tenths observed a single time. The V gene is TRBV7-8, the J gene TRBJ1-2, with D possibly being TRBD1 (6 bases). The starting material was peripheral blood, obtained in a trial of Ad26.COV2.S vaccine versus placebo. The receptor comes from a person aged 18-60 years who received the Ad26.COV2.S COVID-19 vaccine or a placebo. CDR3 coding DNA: TGTGCCAGCAGCTTATTTACAGAGGGGGGCTATGGCTACACCTTC. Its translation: CASSLFTEGGYGYTF.